This T cell receptor (beta chain) originates from a study of blood T cell repertoires in COVID-19. In the study overall: The samples span acute and convalescent COVID-19 from the United States, Italy and Spain. Sources were T cells, B-cell-depleted T cells, or PBMCs; the material itself was cDNA or gDNA.

CDR3 length: 14 residues. Trimming left V 6 bases short and J 1 base short, with 12 bases between. Germline V gives CDR1 SNHLY, CDR2 FYNNEI. Libraries were prepared by immunoSEQ multiplex PCR; TCRdb keeps only in-frame clonotypes and omits some of them. The sample has about 300,000 clones, 85% to 90% seen once; the top ten hold over 1.5%. This clone appeared a single time. Seattle patients were enrolled during active infection and followed longitudinally. Sequencing was carried out using peripheral blood. This TCR came from a woman in her twenties or thirties with COVID-19, enrolled during active disease. The rearrangement links TRBV2 to TRBJ1-2, with D possibly matching TRBD1 (6 bases). The CDR3 coding sequence is TGTGCCAGCAGGGCGACAGGAGATAACTATGGCTACACCTTC. This encodes CASRATGDNYGYTF. Full variable domain (missing parts from reference TRBV2 and TRBJ1-2): EPEVTQTPSHQVTQMGQEVILRCVPISNHLYFYWYRQILGQKVEFLVSFYNNEISEKSEIFDDQFSVERPDGSNFTLKIRSTKLEDSAMYFCASRATGDNYGYTFGSGTRLTVV.